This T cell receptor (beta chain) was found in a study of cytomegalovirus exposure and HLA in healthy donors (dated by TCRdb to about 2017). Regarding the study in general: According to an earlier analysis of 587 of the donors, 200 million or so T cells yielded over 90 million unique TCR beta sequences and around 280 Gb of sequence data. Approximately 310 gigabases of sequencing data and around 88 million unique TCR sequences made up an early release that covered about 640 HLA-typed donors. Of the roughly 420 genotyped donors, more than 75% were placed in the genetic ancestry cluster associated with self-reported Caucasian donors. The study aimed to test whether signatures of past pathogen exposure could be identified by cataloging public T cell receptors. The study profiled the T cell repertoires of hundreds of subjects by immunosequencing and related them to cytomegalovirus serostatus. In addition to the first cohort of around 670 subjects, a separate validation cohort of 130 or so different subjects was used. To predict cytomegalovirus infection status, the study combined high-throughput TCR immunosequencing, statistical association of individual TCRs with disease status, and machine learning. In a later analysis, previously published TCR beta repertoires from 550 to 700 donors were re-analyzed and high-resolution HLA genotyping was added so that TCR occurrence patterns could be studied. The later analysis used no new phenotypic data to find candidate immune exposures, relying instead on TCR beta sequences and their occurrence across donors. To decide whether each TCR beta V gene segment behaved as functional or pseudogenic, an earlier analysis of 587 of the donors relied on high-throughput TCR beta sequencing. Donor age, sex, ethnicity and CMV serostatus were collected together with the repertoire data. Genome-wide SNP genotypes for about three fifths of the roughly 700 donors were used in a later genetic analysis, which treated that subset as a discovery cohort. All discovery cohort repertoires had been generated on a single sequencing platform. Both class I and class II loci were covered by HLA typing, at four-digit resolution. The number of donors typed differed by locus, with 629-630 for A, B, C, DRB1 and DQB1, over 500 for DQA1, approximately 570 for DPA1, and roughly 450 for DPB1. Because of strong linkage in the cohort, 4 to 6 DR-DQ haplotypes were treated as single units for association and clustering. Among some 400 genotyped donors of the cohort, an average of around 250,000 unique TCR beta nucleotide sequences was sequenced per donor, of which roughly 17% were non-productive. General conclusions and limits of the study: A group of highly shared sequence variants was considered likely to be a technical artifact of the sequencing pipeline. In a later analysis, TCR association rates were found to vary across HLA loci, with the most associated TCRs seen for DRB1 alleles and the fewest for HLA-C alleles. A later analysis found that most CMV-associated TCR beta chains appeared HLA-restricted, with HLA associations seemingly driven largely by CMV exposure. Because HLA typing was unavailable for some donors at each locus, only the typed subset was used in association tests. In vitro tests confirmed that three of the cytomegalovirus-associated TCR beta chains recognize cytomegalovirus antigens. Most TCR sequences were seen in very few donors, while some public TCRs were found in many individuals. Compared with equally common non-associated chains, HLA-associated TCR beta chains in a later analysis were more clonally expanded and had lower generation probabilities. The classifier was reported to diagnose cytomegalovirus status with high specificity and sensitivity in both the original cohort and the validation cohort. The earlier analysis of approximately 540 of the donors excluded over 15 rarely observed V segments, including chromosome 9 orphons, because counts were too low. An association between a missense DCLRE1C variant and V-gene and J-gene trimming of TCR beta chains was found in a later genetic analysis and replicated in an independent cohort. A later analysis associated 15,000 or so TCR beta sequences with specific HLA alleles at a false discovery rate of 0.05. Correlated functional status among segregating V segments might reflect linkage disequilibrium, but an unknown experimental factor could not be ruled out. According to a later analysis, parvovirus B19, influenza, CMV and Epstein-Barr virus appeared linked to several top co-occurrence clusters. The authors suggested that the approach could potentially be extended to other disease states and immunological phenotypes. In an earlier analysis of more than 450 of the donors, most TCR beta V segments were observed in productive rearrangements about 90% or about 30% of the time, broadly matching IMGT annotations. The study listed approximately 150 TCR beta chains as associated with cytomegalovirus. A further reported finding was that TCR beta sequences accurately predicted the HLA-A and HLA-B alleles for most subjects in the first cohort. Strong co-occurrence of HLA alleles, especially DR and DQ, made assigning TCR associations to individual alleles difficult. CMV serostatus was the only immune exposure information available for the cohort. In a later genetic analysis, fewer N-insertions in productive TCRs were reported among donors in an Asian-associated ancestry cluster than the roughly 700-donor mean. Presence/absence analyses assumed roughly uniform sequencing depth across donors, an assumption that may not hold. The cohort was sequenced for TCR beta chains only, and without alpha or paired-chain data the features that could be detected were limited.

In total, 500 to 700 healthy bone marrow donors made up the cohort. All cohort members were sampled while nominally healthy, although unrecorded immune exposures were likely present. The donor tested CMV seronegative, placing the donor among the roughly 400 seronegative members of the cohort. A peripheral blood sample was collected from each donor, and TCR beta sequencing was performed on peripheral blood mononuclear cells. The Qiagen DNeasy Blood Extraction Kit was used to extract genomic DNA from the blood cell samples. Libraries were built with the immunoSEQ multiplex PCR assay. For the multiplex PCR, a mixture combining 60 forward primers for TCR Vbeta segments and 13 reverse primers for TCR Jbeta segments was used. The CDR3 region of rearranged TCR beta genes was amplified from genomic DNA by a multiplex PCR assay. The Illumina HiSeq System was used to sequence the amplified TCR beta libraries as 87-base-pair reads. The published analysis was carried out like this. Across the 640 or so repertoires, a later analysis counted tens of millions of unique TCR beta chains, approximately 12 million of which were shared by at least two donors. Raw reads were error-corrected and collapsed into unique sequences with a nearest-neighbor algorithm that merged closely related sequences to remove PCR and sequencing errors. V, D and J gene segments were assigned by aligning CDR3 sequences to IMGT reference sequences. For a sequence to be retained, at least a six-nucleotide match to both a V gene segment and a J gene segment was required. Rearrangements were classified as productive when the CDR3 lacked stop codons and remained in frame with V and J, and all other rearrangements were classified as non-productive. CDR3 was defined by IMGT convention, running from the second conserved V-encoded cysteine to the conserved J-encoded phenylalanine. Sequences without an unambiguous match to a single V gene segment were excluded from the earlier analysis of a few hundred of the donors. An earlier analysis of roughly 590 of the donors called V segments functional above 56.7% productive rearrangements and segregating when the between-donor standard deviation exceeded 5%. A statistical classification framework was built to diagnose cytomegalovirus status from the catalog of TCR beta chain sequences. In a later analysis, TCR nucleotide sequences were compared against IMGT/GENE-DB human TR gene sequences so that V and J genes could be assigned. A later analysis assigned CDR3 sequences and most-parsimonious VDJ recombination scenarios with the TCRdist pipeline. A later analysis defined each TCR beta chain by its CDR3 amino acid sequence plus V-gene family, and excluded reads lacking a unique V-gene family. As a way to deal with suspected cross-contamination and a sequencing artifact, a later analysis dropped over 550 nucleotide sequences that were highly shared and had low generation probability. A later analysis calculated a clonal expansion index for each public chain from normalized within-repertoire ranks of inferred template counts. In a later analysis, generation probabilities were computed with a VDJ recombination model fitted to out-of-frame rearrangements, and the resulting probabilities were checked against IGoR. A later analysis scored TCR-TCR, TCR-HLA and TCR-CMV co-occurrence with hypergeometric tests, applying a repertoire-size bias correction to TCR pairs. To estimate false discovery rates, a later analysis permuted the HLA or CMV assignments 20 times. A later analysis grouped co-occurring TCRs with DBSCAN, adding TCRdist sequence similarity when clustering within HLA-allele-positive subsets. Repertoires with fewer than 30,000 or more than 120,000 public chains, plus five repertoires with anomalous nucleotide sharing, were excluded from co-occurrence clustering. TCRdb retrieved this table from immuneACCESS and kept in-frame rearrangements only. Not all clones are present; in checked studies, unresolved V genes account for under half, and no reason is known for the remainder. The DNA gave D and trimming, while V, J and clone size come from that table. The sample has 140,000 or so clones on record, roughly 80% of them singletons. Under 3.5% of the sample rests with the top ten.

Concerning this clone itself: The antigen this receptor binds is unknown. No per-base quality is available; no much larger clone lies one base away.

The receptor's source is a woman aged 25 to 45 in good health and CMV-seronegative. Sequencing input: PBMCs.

The sequenced DNA is TGTGCCACCAGCGGGGGTGTGGGCAATGAGCAGTTCTTC. Its protein product is CATSGGVGNEQFF. The rearrangement joined TRBV19 to TRBJ2-1, and TRBD2 matches 8 of the central bases. V lost 10 bases and J lost 6 bases, and the count of bases not matched to a germline gene is 8. The CDR3 has 13 amino acids, counting the end cysteine and phenylalanine. Only CDR3 DNA is held: 39 bases, read in frame from base 1. CDR1 and CDR2 were assigned from the germline V gene (reference sequence) as LNHDA and SQIVND.